This T cell receptor beta chain is drawn from a study of cytomegalovirus exposure and HLA in healthy donors. Study-wide findings and caveats: Sequencing artifact likely explains a cluster of highly shared sequence variants. Trimming of TCR beta V- and J-genes showed a link, identified in a later analysis, to a missense DCLRE1C variant. Most TCR sequences proved rare, with some public TCRs found in many donors.

Germline V gene sequence: CDR1 ENHRY, CDR2 SYGVKD. Germline trimming cut 7 bases from V and 1 base from J; bases unmatched to any gene: 6. This CDR3 has 16 residues. The sample holds one count of this clone. Its antigen is unknown. Primers: 60 Vbeta forward and 13 Jbeta reverse. The data were produced by immunoSEQ multiplex PCR, yet TCRdb's version contains in-frame clones alone and is incomplete. The table has 60,000 to 85,000 clones, 84% seen once; the top ten hold approximately 20%. Sequenced: PBMCs. This TCR derives from a man aged 65 to 79 in good health and CMV-seropositive. The genes are TRBV10-3 and TRBJ2-7; 14 nucleotides align to TRBD2. CDR3 residues: CAITKGLAGGSYEQYF. The CDR3, as DNA: TGTGCCATCACTAAAGGACTAGCGGGAGGATCCTACGAGCAGTACTTC.